Listed here is a single T cell receptor beta chain. Its matching antigen is unknown. The same CDR3 arises from other DNA sequences in this sample as well. Trimming shortened V by 0 bases and J by 0 bases, and 6 bases separated the two germline ends. This CDR3 contains 15 residues. Looked up from germline, CDR1 is SGHRS and CDR2 is YFSETQ. The treatment denotes: roughly 18 received Ad26.COV2.S at low or high dose, single or two shots; about 5 received placebo; per-sample allocation not given. Each sample was drawn 63 days after the first injection (of vaccine or placebo). Vaccine was an Ad26 vector expressing Wuhan-strain SARS-CoV-2 spike. The data stem from a study of Ad26.COV2.S vaccination and SARS-CoV-2 variants. Study as a whole: As a participant in COV1001, the donor was in the Ad26.COV2.S trial arm. Study findings and constraints: Comparable non-spike TCR breadth was observed in vaccine and placebo recipients. There was a possibility that the TCR breadth and depth analyses underestimated total T cell responses.

Profiled with immunoSEQ multiplex PCR; TCRdb holds only in-frame clones, not every one. Of over 400,000 clones listed, roughly nine tenths are singletons. The V call is TRBV5-1, the J call TRBJ2-2; no definite D call. The receptor comes from a person between 18 and 60 years old who received the Ad26.COV2.S COVID-19 vaccine or a placebo. The material sequenced was peripheral blood, taken in a trial of Ad26.COV2.S vaccine versus placebo. CDR3: CASSLGLSNTGELFF. As DNA, the CDR3 is TGCGCCAGCAGCTTGGGGCTCTCGAACACCGGGGAGCTGTTTTTT.